This T cell receptor (beta chain) derives from a study of cytomegalovirus exposure and HLA in healthy donors. The CDR3 is 14 amino acids. Germline CDR1 and CDR2: LGHNT and FRNRAP. Trimming removed 1 base at V and 7 bases at J, with 13 bases between. Researchers ran the PCR with 60 Vbeta and 13 Jbeta primers. The method was immunoSEQ multiplex PCR; TCRdb's version includes in-frame clones alone and lacks a portion of them. The sample contains over 150,000 clones, about four fifths of which appear only once. This clone came up once. Its antigen is not known. General study findings and limits: Several of the most significant clusters appeared linked to common viral pathogens, based on a later analysis. The likely origin of a cluster of highly shared sequence variants was a sequencing artifact. The authors later linked a missense DCLRE1C variant to TCR beta V- and J-gene trimming.

The origin of this receptor is a man in his forties or fifties in good health and CMV-seronegative. The chain combines TRBV12-5 with TRBJ1-2; tentatively, D is TRBD1 (6 bases). Input material: PBMCs. In nucleotides, the CDR3 is TGTGCTAGTGGTTTGGGAACAGGGTCCTCTGGCTACACCTTC. Protein sequence: CASGLGTGSSGYTF.